Below, 11 T cell receptor beta chains from the same sample are listed, as sequenced in a study of blood T cell repertoires in COVID-19 (dated by TCRdb to about 2020). The library was built by means of the immunoSEQ multiplex PCR assay. Not all clones reach the TCRdb copy of this immuneACCESS table, which keeps in-frame sequences only. Checked studies attribute under half of the gap to unresolved V genes and leave the rest unexplained. Across this sample there are a few hundred thousand clones, with more than 65% seen only once. Jointly, the top ten make up approximately 14% of the sample. Sequencing input: peripheral blood. The receptors shown here come from a person aged 65 to 85 with COVID-19, enrolled during active disease.

With regard to this clone: Within the sample, other DNA sequences also encode this same CDR3. The J gene is TRBJ1-1, the V gene TRBV4-1, with D perhaps matching TRBD1 (5 bases). CDR1 is MGHRA, CDR2 YSYEKL, per germline. V was clipped by 1 base and J by 1 base, with 7 bases between them. The CDR3 extends over 14 amino acids. The CDR3 DNA reads as TGCGCCAGCAGCCAAGTCGGGGGGAACACTGAAGCTTTCTTT. It specifies CASSQVGGNTEAFF.

The chain joins TRBV29-1 to TRBJ1-1; 9 nucleotides align to TRBD1. With V trimmed by 3 bases and J by 4 bases, 3 bases remained unmatched. CDR1 is SQVTM, CDR2 ANQGSEA, per germline. There are 13 residues in the CDR3. CDR3 bases: TGCAGCGTTGAGCAGACAGGGGGCACTGAAGCTTTCTTT. Translating gives CSVEQTGGTEAFF.

The rearrangement joins TRBV27 to TRBJ2-1, with a weak D call TRBD1 (5 bases). This CDR3 is 12 amino acids long. Germline V lookup: CDR1 MNHEY, CDR2 SMNVEV (reference sequence). Trimming left V 4 bases short and J 12 bases short, with 13 bases between. CDR3 amino acids: CASSSREFVQFF. For the CDR3, the DNA is TGTGCCAGCAGTTCCAGGGAATTTGTGCAGTTCTTC.

The J gene is TRBJ2-7, the V gene TRBV27; 12 bases align to TRBD2. The CDR3 consists of 15 residues. The trim removed 2 bases at V and 4 bases at J, leaving 3 bases unmatched. CDR1 is MNHEY and CDR2 is SMNVEV in the germline V gene (reference sequence). The CDR3 sequence: CASSLPGLAGYEQYF. In DNA form, the CDR3 reads TGTGCCAGCAGTTTACCAGGACTAGCGGGGTACGAGCAGTACTTC.

This chain connects TRBV10-3 to TRBJ1-5, with 9 nucleotides matching TRBD1. Germline loops: CDR1 ENHRY, CDR2 SYGVKD. J lost 3 bases, V lost 6 bases, and 3 bases had no gene match. CDR3 size: 14 residues. The CDR3 sequence: CAISRDRANQPQHF. The DNA for the CDR3 is TGTGCCATCAGCAGGGACAGGGCCAATCAGCCCCAGCATTTT.

The rearrangement joins TRBV6-6 to TRBJ1-5; 8 positions agree with TRBD1. Germline V CDR1 and CDR2: MNHNY, SVGAGI (reference sequence). The V gene end was trimmed by 6 bases and the J gene end by 2 bases; junction bases not matched to a gene: 24. The CDR3 length is 21 residues. This CDR3 reads CASSPNRPGGAILVGNQPQHF. In DNA form, the CDR3 reads TGTGCCAGCAGCCCCAACCGACCAGGGGGCGCAATTTTAGTCGGCAATCAGCCCCAGCATTTT.

The chain is built from TRBV6-1 and TRBJ2-1; 11 positions match TRBD2. The CDR3 runs to 16 residues. Unmatched junction bases numbered 5, after V lost 4 bases and J lost 3 bases. Germline lookup yields CDR1 MNHNS and CDR2 SASEGT. Here the CDR3 DNA reads TGTGCCAGCAGTGCGCTAGCGGGGGGTAACTACAATGAGCAGTTCTTC. Protein: CASSALAGGNYNEQFF.

The rearrangement links TRBV28 to TRBJ2-5, with a possible D match to TRBD1 (5 bases). The germline V and J ends were trimmed by 2 bases and 1 base, with 8 bases remaining between them. This CDR3 contains 14 residues. Looked up from germline, CDR1 is MDHEN and CDR2 is SYDVKM. CDR3 amino acids: CASSLIGAQETQYF. In nucleotides, the CDR3 is TGTGCCAGCAGTTTAATAGGGGCCCAAGAGACCCAGTACTTC. Full variable domain (rest looked up from reference TRBV28 and TRBJ2-5): DVKVTQSSRYLVKRTGEKVFLECVQDMDHENMFWYRQDPGLGLRLIYFSYDVKMKEKGDIPEGYSVSREKKERFSLILESASTNQTSMYLCASSLIGAQETQYFGPGTRLLVL.

The chain couples TRBV7-9 to TRBJ1-6; possibly TRBD1 for D (6 bases). The germline V gene encodes CDR1 SEHNR and CDR2 FQNEAQ (reference sequence). The V end lost 5 bases, the J end lost 9 bases, and 17 bases lay between the germline ends. The CDR3 loop spans 15 amino acids. The CDR3 sequence: CASSGQSVDSSPLHF. DNA of the CDR3: TGTGCCAGCAGCGGGCAATCGGTGGACAGTTCACCCCTCCACTTT.

The genes are TRBV4-3 and TRBJ1-5, with D possibly matching TRBD1 (6 bases). Germline CDR1 reads LGHNA; CDR2 reads YSLEER. Trimming left V 4 bases short and J 0 bases short, with 13 bases between. The length of the CDR3 is 16 residues. CDR3 DNA: TGCGCCAGCAGCCCCGAGGGGGGGATTAGCAATCAGCCCCAGCATTTT. It codes for CASSPEGGISNQPQHF.

The chain combines TRBV10-3 with TRBJ1-1, with D possibly matching TRBD1 (6 bases). V lost 11 bases to trimming and J lost 3 bases, with 16 bases between them. Germline CDR1 ENHRY, CDR2 SYGVKD. This CDR3 is 13 amino acids long. The CDR3 region has the DNA TGTGCCGCCGCGAACAGGGTTGACACTGAAGCTTTCTTT. It translates to CAAANRVDTEAFF.